The entry that follows covers one TCR beta chain sequence. Germline V gene sequence: CDR1 MNHEY, CDR2 SVGAGI. V lost 8 bases and J lost 6; bases outside the gene matches: 8. The CDR3 is 14 residues long. This record comes from a study of PD-L1 blockade in urothelial cancer. Study summary: Atezolizumab 1,200 mg was given intravenously every 3 weeks, starting 2014. Enrolled patients had been treated previously with 0 to 3 chemotherapy regimens.

Clones were read by immunoSEQ multiplex PCR, and TCRdb kept only the in-frame ones, dropping some. The sample comprises approximately 58,000 clones, around 79% of which are singletons, and approximately 4.7% rests with the top ten. The J gene is TRBJ2-2, the V gene TRBV6-5; 8 bases line up with TRBD1. The source of this sequence is a man aged 65 to 79 with urothelial cancer. The source was PBMCs, collected around atezolizumab (anti-PD-L1) treatment. In DNA, the CDR3 is TGTGCCAGCCTCGGGACAGGTCCCCCCGGGGAGCTGTTTTTT. It specifies CASLGTGPPGELFF.